The 22 T cell receptor beta chains presented below share a single source sample, sequenced in a study of shared clonotypes between healthy human individuals. Clones were read by immunoSEQ multiplex PCR, and TCRdb kept only the in-frame ones, dropping some. The sample contains just under 350,000 clones, about 73% of which appear only once. Sequencing was performed on memory CD4+ T cells sorted from blood. Stated subset: CD45RA-negative fraction. Receptors were obtained from a man younger than 40 in good health.

V and J are TRBV2 and TRBJ2-1; D gene unclear. The germline V and J ends were trimmed by 6 bases and 13 bases, with 16 bases remaining between them. CDR3 size: 12 residues. In germline, CDR1 is SNHLY, CDR2 FYNNEI. The CDR3, as DNA: TGTGCCAGCAGGATAACCTCCACATCACAGTTCTTC. Amino acid sequence: CASRITSTSQFF.

V and J are TRBV5-1 and TRBJ2-5; TRBD2 might be the D (6 bases). CDR1 is SGHRS and CDR2 is YFSETQ in the germline V gene. Trimming removed 4 bases from V and 3 bases from J, with 13 bases in between. The CDR3 loop spans 14 amino acids. CDR3 nucleotide sequence: TGCGCCAGCAGCGATAATTCGGGGGAAGAGACCCAGTACTTC. This codes for CASSDNSGEETQYF.

This clone showed up just a few times. CDR3 sequence reads: CASSLIAGVREQYF. CDR3 DNA: TGCGCCAGCAGCTTAATAGCGGGAGTACGGGAGCAGTACTTC. The chain recombines TRBV5-1 with TRBJ2-7, with 9 bases aligning to TRBD2. V lost 2 bases, J lost 7 bases, and 7 bases stayed unmatched. The CDR3 length is 14 residues. Germline CDR1 reads SGHRS; CDR2 reads YFSETQ.

This clone was detected only a few times. The CDR3 nucleotides are TGCGCCAGCAGCTTGGCCGAGGGCGCGTTTGGAAACACCATATATTTT. Its protein product is CASSLAEGAFGNTIYF. The V and J genes are TRBV5-1 and TRBJ1-3; D is unresolved. The germline gives CDR1 SGHRS, CDR2 YFSETQ. Trimming shortened V by 0 bases and J by 3 bases, and 13 bases separated the two germline ends. This CDR3 is built from 16 residues.

The rearrangement uses TRBV28 and TRBJ2-3; TRBD2 matches 7 bases. The CDR3 length is 17 residues. With V trimmed by 6 bases and J by 2 bases, 14 bases remained unmatched. CDR1 is MDHEN, CDR2 SYDVKM, per germline. CDR3 in amino acids: CASSPFPGGRATDTQYF. The CDR3 bases are TGTGCCAGCAGCCCCTTCCCCGGCGGGAGAGCCACAGATACGCAGTATTTT.

The chain joins TRBV28 to TRBJ1-3, with TRBD1 as a possible D gene (6 bases). The V gene's germline CDR1 is MDHEN and CDR2 SYDVKM. V lost 5 bases, J lost 0 bases, and 14 bases lay in between. This CDR3 region has 16 residues. The CDR3 region is CASSPGGAPSGNTIYF. CDR3 nucleotide sequence: TGTGCCAGCAGTCCCGGGGGCGCACCCTCTGGAAACACCATATATTTT.

This chain joins TRBV6-5 and TRBJ2-1; D is uncertain. Trimming removed 5 bases at V and 10 bases at J, with 12 bases between. Germline CDR1 is MNHEY and CDR2 is SVGAGI. CDR3 length: 12 residues. The CDR3 nucleotides read TGTGCCAGCAGTAACCAAGACGGGGAGCAGTTCTTC. It yields the protein CASSNQDGEQFF.

This chain connects TRBV11-2 to TRBJ2-7; no clear D gene. Germline V gene sequence: CDR1 SGHAT, CDR2 FQNNGV. Trimming removed 4 bases at V and 7 bases at J, with 14 bases between. CDR3 size: 13 residues. This CDR3 reads CASSSLPSGEQYF. CDR3 DNA sequence: TGTGCCAGCAGCTCGTTACCTTCTGGGGAGCAGTACTTC.

The rearrangement uses TRBV14 and TRBJ1-1; D uncertain. Germline V lookup: CDR1 SGHDN, CDR2 FVKESK. V was cut by 0 bases and J by 1 base, with 21 bases left in between. The length of the CDR3 is 19 residues. CDR3: CASSQDYGRVGIRNTEAFF. CDR3 nucleotide sequence: TGTGCCAGCAGCCAAGATTACGGGAGGGTGGGTATTCGGAACACTGAAGCTTTCTTT.

Note on this clone: A far larger clone is a single base away, which makes a read error likely. V gene TRBV7-9 combines with J gene TRBJ1-1; tentative D call: TRBD1 (6 bases). Germline loops: CDR1 SEHNR, CDR2 FQNEAQ (reference sequence). The CDR3 has 14 residues. Trimming shortened V by 2 bases and J by 1 base, and 8 bases separated the two germline ends. The CDR3, as DNA: TGTGCCAGCAGCTTATTAGGGGGGAACACTGAAGCTTTCTTT. Translated, it gives CASSLLGGNTEAFF. The entire variable domain, with the rest obtained from reference TRBV7-9 and TRBJ1-1, is as follows: DTGVSQNPRHKITKRGQNVTFRCDPISEHNRLYWYRQTLGQGPEFLTYFQNEAQLEKSRLLSDRFSAERPKGSFSTLEIQRTEQGDSAMYLCASSLLGGNTEAFFGQGTRLTVV.

The rearrangement links TRBV6-6 to TRBJ2-2, with D tentatively TRBD2 (6 bases). The CDR3 runs to 15 residues. V was trimmed by 6 bases and J by 0 bases, leaving 11 bases between them. CDR1 MNHNY and CDR2 SVGAGI come from the germline V gene (reference sequence). The CDR3 loop is CASRTGTANTGELFF. CDR3 nucleotide sequence: TGTGCCAGCAGAACCGGGACTGCGAACACCGGGGAGCTGTTTTTT.

This chain connects TRBV5-5 to TRBJ1-3; D is unclear. V was clipped by 4 bases and J by 2 bases, with 10 bases between them. This CDR3 has 14 amino acids. In germline, CDR1 is SGHKS, CDR2 YYEKEE (reference sequence). The CDR3 protein is CASSPAYAGNTIYF. CDR3 nucleotide sequence: TGTGCCAGCAGCCCGGCGTATGCTGGAAACACCATATATTTT.

As for this clone: Other DNA sequences in the same sample also yield this CDR3. The gene calls are TRBV7-9 and TRBJ2-5; no clear D. CDR3 length equals 11 residues. Germline V CDR1 and CDR2: SEHNR, FQNEAQ (reference sequence). Deletions cut 6 bases from V and 5 bases from J, with 7 bases between. The CDR3 DNA sequence: TGTGCCAGCAGTTCGGGTGAGACCCAGTACTTC. It encodes CASSSGETQYF.

This clone was observed a few times. The V gene is TRBV7-2, the J gene TRBJ2-7, with D possibly matching TRBD1 (5 bases). This CDR3 contains 14 residues. From germline, CDR1 is SGHTA and CDR2 FQGNSA. Trimming removed 4 bases at V and 1 base at J, with 11 bases between. The CDR3 bases are TGTGCCAGCAGCTCCCTAAGGGGATCCTACGAGCAGTACTTC. Protein product: CASSSLRGSYEQYF.

This chain uses TRBV5-5 with TRBJ2-5; 7 nucleotides align to TRBD1. Trimming cost V 3 bases and J 1 base; bases outside gene matches: 6. Germline V gene sequence: CDR1 SGHKS, CDR2 YYEKEE (reference sequence). The CDR3 sequence is 15 residues long. The CDR3 sequence: CASSSLQGIQETQYF. The CDR3 coding sequence is TGTGCCAGCAGCTCACTACAGGGGATCCAAGAGACCCAGTACTTC.

The chain carries TRBV7-2 and TRBJ1-5, with D possibly being TRBD1 (6 bases). CDR3 length equals 13 residues. The germline V gene encodes CDR1 SGHTA and CDR2 FQGNSA. V was trimmed by 0 bases and J by 11 bases, leaving 11 bases between them. The CDR3 here is CASSLAGTPSQHF. CDR3 DNA: TGTGCCAGCAGCTTAGCGGGGACACCGTCCCAGCATTTT.

The V call is TRBV14, the J call TRBJ2-7; 9 positions agree with TRBD2. The CDR3 runs 14 residues. Germline assignment: CDR1 SGHDN and CDR2 FVKESK. The V segment lost 4 bases and the J segment 3 bases; nucleotides outside the gene matches: 4. DNA for the CDR3: TGTGCCAGCAGCCGGCAACTAGCGGGCTACGAGCAGTACTTC. Protein sequence: CASSRQLAGYEQYF.

The CDR3 nucleotides read TGTGCCAGTAGTGGTAGCGGGAGACTCTCCTACGAGCAGTACTTC. It translates to CASSGSGRLSYEQYF. This chain uses TRBV19 with TRBJ2-7; 9 bases fit TRBD2. The CDR3 is 15 amino acids. Germline V gene lookup returns CDR1 LNHDA and CDR2 SQIVND (reference sequence). V lost 5 bases and J lost 0; bases outside the gene matches: 5.

This chain uses TRBV7-9 with TRBJ1-3, with a possible D match to TRBD1 (5 bases). This CDR3 comprises 16 residues. The germline V gene encodes CDR1 SEHNR and CDR2 FQNEAQ (reference sequence). V was cut by 7 bases and J by 0 bases, with 16 bases left in between. The CDR3, as DNA: TGTGCCAGCAAGGCGGAGGGGTTTAGCTCTGGAAACACCATATATTTT. Residues: CASKAEGFSSGNTIYF.

V gene TRBV5-4 combines with J gene TRBJ2-3; 8 bases align to TRBD2. This CDR3 is built from 15 residues. Germline CDR1 is SGHNT and CDR2 is YYREEE (reference sequence). J gave up 0 bases and V 4 bases, and 4 bases lay outside the gene matches. CDR3 amino acids: CASSVASGSTDTQYF. CDR3 in DNA: TGTGCCAGCAGCGTTGCTAGCGGGAGCACAGATACGCAGTATTTT.

The gene calls are TRBV7-9 and TRBJ1-4; D gene unclear. This CDR3 contains 15 residues. The germline CDR1 and CDR2 sequences are SEHNR and FQNEAQ (reference sequence). V was cut by 1 base and J by 1 base, with 7 bases left in between. This CDR3 is CASSLDRRTNEKLFF. CDR3 DNA: TGTGCCAGCAGCTTAGACAGACGAACTAATGAAAAACTGTTTTTT.

This rearrangement joins TRBV2 to TRBJ2-7; possibly TRBD2 for D (6 bases). Trimming removed 5 bases at V and 2 bases at J, with 16 bases between. This CDR3 contains 15 residues. Germline CDR1 and CDR2: SNHLY and FYNNEI. This CDR3 reads CASSFRAGPTYEQYF. CDR3 DNA: TGTGCCAGCAGTTTCCGTGCGGGACCGACCTACGAGCAGTACTTC.